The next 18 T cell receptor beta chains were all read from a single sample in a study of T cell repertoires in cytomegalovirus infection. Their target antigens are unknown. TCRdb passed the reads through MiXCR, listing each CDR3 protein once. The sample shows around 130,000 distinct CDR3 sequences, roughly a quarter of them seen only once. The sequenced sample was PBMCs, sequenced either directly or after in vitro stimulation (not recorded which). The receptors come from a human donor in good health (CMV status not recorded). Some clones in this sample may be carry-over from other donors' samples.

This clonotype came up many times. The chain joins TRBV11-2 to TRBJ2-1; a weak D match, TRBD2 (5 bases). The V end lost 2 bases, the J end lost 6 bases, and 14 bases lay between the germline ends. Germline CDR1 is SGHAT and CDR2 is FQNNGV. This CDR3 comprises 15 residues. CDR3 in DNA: TGTGCCAGCAGCTTACCCGGACTTCCCGTCAATGAGCAGTTCTTC. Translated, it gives CASSLPGLPVNEQFF. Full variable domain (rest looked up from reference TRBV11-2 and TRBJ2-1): EAGVAQSPRYKIIEKRQSVAFWCNPISGHATLYWYQQILGQGPKLLIQFQNNGVVDDSQLPKDRFSAERLKGVDSTLKIQPAKLEDSAVYLCASSLPGLPVNEQFFGPGTRLTVL.

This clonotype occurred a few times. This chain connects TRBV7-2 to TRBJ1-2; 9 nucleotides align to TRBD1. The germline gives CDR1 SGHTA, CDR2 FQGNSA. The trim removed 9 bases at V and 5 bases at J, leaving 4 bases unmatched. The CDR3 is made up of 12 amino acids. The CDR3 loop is CASGDREYGYTF. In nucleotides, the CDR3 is TGTGCCAGTGGGGACAGGGAGTATGGCTACACCTTC.

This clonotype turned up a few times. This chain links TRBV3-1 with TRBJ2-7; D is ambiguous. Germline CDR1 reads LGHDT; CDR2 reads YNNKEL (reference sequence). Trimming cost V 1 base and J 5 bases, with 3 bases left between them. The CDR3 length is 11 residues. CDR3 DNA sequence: TGTGCCAGCAGCCAAGGGGACGAGCAGTACGTC. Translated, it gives CASSQGDEQYV.

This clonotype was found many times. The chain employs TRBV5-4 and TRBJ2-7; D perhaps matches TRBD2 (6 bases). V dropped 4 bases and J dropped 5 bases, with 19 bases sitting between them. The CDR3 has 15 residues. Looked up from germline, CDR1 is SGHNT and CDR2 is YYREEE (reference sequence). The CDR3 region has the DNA TGTGCCAGCAGCCGGGACTCCTTAACCACGGACGAGCAGTACTTC. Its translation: CASSRDSLTTDEQYF.

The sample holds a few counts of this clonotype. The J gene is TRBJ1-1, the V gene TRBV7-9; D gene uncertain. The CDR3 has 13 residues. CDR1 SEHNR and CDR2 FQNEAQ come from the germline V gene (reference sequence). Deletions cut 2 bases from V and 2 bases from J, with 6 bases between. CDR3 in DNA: TGTGCCAGCAGCTTAAAGGCCAACACTGAAGCTTTCTTT. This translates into CASSLKANTEAFF.

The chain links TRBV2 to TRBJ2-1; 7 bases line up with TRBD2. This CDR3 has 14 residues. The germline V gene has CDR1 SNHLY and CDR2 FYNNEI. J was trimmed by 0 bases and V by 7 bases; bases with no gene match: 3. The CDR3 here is CASMGGSSYNEQFF. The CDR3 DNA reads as TGTGCCAGCATGGGCGGGAGCTCCTACAATGAGCAGTTCTTC.

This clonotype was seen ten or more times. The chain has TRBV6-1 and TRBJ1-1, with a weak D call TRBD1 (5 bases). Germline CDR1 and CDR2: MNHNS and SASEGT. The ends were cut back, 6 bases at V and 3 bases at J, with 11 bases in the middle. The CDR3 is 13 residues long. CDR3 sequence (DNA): TGTGCCAGCAGACCAGGGACCTACACTGAAGCTTTCTTT. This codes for CASRPGTYTEAFF.

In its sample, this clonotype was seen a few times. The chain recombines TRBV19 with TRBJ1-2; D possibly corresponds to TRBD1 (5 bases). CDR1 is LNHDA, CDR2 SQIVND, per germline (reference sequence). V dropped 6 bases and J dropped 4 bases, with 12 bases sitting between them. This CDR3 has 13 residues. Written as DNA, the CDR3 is TGTGCCAGTAGGATACTCGGGGGCTATGGCTACACCTTC. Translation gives CASRILGGYGYTF.

The CDR3: CASSSNRGLPEQYF. CDR3 in DNA: TGTGCCAGCAGTTCAAACAGGGGGCTCCCCGAGCAGTACTTC. The chain links TRBV11-2 to TRBJ2-7; 9 nucleotides align to TRBD1. Per the germline V gene, CDR1 is SGHAT and CDR2 is FQNNGV. The CDR3 extends over 14 amino acids. V lost 6 bases and J lost 6; bases outside the gene matches: 9.

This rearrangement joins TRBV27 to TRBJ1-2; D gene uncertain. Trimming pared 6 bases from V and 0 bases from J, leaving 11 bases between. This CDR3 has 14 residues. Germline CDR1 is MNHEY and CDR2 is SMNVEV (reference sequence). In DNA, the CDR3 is TGTGCCAGCAGCCGCGACGTAGCTAACTATGGCTACACCTTC. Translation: CASSRDVANYGYTF.

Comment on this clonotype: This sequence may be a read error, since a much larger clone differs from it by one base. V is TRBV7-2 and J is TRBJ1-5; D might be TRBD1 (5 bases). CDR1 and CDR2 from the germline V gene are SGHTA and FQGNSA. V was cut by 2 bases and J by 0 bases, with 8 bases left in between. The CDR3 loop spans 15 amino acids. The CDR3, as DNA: TGTGCCAGCAGCTTAAACAGGAATAGCAATCAGCCCCAGCATTTT. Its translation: CASSLNRNSNQPQHF.

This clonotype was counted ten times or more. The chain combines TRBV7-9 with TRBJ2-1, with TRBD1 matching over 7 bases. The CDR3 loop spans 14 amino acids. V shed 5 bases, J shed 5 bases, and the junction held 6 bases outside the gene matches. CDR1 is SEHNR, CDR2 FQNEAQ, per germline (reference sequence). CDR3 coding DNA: TGTGCCAGCAGCCCCTCGGGACAGCACAATGAGCAGTTCTTC. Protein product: CASSPSGQHNEQFF.

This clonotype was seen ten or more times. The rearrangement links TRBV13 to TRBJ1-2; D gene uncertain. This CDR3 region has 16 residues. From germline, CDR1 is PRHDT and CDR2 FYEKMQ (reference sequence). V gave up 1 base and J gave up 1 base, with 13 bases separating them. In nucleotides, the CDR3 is TGTGCCAGCAGCTTAGAGGGAGATTCCCTTAACTATGGCTACACCTTC. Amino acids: CASSLEGDSLNYGYTF.

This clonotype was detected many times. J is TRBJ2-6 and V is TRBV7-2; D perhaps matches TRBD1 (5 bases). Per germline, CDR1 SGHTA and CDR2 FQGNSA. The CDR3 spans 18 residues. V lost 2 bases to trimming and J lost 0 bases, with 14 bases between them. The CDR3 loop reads CASSLLVGQGSGANVLTF. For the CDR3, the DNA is TGTGCCAGCAGCTTACTGGTTGGTCAGGGCTCTGGGGCCAACGTCCTGACTTTC.

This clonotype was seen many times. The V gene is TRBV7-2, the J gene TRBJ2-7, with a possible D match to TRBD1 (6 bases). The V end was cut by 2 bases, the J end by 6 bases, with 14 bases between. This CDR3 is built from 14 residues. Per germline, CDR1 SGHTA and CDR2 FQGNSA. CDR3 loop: CASSLSSVGAEQYF. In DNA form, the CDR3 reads TGTGCCAGCAGCTTATCCTCGGTGGGGGCCGAGCAGTACTTC.

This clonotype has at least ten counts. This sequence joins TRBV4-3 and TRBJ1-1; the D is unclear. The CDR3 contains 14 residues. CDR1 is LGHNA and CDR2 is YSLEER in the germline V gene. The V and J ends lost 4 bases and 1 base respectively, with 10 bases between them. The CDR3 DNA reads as TGCGCCAGCAGCCGCTTGAGGCGGAACACTGAAGCTTTCTTT. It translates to CASSRLRRNTEAFF.

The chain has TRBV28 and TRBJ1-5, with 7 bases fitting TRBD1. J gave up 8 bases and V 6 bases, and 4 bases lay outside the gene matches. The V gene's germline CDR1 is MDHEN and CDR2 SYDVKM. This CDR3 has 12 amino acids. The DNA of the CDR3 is TGTGCCAGCAGACAGGGGCTGGAGCCCCAGCATTTT. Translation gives CASRQGLEPQHF.

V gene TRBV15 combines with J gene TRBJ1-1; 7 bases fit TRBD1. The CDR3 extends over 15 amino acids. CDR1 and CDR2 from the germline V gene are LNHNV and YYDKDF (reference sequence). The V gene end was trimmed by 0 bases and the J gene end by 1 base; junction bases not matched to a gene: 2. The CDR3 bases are TGTGCCACCAGCAGAGATGACAGGGAGAACACTGAAGCTTTCTTT. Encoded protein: CATSRDDRENTEAFF. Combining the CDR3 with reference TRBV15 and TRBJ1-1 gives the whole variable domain DAMVIQNPRYQVTQFGKPVTLSCSQTLNHNVMYWYQQKSSQAPKLLFHYYDKDFNNEADTPDNFQSRRPNTSFCFLDIRSPGLGDTAMYLCATSRDDRENTEAFFGQGTRLTVV.